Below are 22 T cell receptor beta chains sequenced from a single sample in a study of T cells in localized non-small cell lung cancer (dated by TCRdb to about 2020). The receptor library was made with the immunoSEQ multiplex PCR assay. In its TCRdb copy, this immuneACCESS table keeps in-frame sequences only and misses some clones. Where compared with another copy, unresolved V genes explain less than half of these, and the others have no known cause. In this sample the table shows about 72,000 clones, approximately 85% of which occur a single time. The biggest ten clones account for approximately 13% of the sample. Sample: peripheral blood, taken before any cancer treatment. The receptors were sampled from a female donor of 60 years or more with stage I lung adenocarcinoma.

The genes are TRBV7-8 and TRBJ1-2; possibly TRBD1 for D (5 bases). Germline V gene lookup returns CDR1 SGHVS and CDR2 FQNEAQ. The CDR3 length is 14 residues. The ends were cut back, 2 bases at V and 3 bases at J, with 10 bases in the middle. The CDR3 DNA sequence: TGTGCCAGCAGCTTAAGTGGGGCGTACTATGGCTACACCTTC. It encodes CASSLSGAYYGYTF.

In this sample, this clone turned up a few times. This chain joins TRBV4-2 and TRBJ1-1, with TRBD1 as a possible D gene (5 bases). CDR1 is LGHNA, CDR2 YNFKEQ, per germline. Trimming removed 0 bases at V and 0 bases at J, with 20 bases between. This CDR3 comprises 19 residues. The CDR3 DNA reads TGTGCCAGCAGCCAAGATCTTAGGAGACAGAAATTTTTGAACACTGAAGCTTTCTTT. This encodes CASSQDLRRQKFLNTEAFF.

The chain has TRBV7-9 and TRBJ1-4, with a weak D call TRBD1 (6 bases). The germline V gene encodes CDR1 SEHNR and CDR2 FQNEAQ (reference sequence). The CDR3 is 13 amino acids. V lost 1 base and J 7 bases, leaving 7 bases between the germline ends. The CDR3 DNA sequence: TGTGCCAGCAGCTTAGAACAGGGTGAAAAACTGTTTTTT. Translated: CASSLEQGEKLFF. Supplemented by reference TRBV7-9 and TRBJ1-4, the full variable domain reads DTGVSQNPRHKITKRGQNVTFRCDPISEHNRLYWYRQTLGQGPEFLTYFQNEAQLEKSRLLSDRFSAERPKGSFSTLEIQRTEQGDSAMYLCASSLEQGEKLFFGSGTQLSVL.

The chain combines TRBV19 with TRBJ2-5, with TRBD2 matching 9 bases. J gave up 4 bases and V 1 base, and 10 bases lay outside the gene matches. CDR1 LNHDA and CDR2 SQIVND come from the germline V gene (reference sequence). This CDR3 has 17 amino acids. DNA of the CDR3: TGTGCCAGTAGTATAGGGGCGGCGGGAGGGAGGCCAGAGACCCAGTACTTC. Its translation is CASSIGAAGGRPETQYF.

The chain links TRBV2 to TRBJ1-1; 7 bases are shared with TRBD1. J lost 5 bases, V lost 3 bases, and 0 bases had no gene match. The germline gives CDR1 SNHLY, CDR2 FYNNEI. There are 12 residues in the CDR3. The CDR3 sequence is CASSDRGTEAFF. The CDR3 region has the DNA TGTGCCAGCAGTGACAGGGGGACTGAAGCTTTCTTT.

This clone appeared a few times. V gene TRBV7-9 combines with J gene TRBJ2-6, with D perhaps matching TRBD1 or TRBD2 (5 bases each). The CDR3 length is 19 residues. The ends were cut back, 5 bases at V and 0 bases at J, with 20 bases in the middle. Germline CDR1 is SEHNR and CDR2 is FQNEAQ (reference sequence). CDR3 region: CASSPGQGVLSSGANVLTF. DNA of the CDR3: TGTGCCAGCAGCCCGGGGCAGGGTGTCCTCAGCTCTGGGGCCAACGTCCTGACTTTC.

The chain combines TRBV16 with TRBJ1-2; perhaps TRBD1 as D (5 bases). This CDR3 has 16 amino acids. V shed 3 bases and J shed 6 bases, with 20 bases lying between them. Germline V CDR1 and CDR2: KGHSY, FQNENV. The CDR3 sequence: CASSHTGTSTAHGYTF. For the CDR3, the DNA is TGTGCCAGCAGCCACACCGGGACCTCTACGGCTCATGGCTACACCTTC.

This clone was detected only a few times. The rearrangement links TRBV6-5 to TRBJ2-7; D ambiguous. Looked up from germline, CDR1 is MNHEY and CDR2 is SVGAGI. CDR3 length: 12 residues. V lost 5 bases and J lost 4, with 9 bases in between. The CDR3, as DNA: TGTGCCAGCAGTCCCTTGGGGTACGAGCAGTACTTC. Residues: CASSPLGYEQYF.

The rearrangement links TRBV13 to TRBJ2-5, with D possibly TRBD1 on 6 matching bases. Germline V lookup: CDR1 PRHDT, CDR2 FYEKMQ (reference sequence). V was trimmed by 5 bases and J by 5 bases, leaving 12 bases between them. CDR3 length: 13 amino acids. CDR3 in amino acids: CASSPRGEETQYF. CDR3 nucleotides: TGTGCCAGCAGCCCCAGGGGTGAGGAGACCCAGTACTTC.

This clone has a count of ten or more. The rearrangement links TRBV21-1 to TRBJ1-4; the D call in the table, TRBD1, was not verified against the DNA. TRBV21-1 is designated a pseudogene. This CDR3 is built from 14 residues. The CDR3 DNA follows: TGTGCCAGCAGCAGTGCGGGACAGTATGAAAAACTGTTTTTT. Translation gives CASSSAGQYEKLFF.

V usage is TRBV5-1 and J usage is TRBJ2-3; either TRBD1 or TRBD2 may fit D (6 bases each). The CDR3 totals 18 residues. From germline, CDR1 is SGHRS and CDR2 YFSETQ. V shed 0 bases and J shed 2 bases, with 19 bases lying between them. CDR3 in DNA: TGCGCCAGCAGCTTGGGGATAGGGGGGTTCGAACTCACAGATACGCAGTATTTT. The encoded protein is CASSLGIGGFELTDTQYF.

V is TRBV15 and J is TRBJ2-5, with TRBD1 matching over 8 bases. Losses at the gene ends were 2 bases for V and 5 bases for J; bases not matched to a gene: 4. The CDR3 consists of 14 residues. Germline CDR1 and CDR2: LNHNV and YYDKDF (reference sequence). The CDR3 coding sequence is TGTGCCACCAGCAGACAGGGGGCGCGGGAGACCCAGTACTTC. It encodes CATSRQGARETQYF.

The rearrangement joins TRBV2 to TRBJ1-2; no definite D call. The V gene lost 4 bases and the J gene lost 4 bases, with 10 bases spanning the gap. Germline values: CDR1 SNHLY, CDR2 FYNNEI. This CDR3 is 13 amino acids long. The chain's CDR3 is CASSVAEPYGYTF. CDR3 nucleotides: TGTGCCAGCAGTGTTGCAGAACCCTATGGCTACACCTTC. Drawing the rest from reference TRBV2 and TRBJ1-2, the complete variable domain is EPEVTQTPSHQVTQMGQEVILRCVPISNHLYFYWYRQILGQKVEFLVSFYNNEISEKSEIFDDQFSVERPDGSNFTLKIRSTKLEDSAMYFCASSVAEPYGYTFGSGTRLTVV.

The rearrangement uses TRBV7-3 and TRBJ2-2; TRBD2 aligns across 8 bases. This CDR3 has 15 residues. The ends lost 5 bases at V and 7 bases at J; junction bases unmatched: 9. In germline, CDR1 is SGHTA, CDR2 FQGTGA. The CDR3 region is CASSPPGGEGGELFF. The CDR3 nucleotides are TGTGCCAGCAGCCCCCCGGGGGGGGAAGGCGGGGAGCTGTTTTTT.

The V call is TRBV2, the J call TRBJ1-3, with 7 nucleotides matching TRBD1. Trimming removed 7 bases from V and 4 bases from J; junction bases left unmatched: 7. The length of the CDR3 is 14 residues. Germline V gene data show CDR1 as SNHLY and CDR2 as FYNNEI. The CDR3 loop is CASKIRGTGNTIYF. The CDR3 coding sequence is TGTGCCAGCAAAATCAGGGGGACAGGAAACACCATATATTTT.

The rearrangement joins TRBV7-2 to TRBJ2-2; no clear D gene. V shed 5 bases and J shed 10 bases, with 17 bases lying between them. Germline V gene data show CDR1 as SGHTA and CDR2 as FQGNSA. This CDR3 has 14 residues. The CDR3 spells CASSPNDWKLELFF. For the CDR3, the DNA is TGTGCCAGCAGCCCGAACGACTGGAAACTGGAGCTGTTTTTT.

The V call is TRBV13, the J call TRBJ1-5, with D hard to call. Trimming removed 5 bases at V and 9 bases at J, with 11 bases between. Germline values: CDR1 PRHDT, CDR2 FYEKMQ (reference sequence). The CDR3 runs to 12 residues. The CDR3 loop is CASSANRGPQHF. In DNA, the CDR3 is TGTGCCAGCAGCGCAAACAGAGGGCCCCAGCATTTT.

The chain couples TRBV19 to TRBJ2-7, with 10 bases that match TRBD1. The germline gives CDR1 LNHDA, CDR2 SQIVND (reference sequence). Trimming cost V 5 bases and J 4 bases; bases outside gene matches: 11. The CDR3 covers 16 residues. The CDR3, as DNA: TGTGCCAGTAGTGGGTTCCCGGGACAGGGGCTATACGAGCAGTACTTC. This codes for CASSGFPGQGLYEQYF.

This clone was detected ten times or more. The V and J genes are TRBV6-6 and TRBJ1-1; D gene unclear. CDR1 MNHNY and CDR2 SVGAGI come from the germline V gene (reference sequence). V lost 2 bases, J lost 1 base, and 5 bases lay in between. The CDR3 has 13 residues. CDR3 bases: TGTGCCAGCAGTTACGGGGAGAACACTGAAGCTTTCTTT. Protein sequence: CASSYGENTEAFF.

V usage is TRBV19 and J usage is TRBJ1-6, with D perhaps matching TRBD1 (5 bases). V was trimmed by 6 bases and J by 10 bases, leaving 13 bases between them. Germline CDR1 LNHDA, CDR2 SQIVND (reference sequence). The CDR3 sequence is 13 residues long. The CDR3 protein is CASRAGKDSPLHF. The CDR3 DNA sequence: TGTGCCAGTAGGGCAGGGAAGGACTCACCCCTCCACTTT.

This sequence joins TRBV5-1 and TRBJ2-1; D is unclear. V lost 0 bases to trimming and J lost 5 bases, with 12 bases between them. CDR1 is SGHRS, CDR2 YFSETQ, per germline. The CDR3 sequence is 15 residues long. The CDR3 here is CASSLGGLGNNEQFF. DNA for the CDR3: TGCGCCAGCAGCTTGGGTGGGTTGGGGAACAATGAGCAGTTCTTC.

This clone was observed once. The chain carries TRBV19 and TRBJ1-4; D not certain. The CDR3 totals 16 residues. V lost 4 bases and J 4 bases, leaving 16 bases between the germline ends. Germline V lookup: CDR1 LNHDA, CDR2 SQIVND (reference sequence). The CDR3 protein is CASSRTASQFNEKLFF. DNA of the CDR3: TGTGCCAGTAGTAGAACCGCGTCTCAATTTAATGAAAAACTGTTTTTT.